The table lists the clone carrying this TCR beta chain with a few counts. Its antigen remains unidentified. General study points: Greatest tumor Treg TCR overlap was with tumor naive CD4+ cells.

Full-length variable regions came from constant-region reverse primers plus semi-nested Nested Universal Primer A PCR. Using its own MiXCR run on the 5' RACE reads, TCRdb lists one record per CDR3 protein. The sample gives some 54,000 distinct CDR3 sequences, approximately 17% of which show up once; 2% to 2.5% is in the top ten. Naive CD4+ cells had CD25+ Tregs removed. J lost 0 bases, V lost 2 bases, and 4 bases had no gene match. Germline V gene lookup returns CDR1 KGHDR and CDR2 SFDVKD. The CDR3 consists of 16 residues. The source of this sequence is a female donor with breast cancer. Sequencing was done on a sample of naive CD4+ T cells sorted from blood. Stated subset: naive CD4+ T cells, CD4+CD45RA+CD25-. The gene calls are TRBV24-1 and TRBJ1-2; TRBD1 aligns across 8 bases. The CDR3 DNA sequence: TGTGCCACCAGTGATTCGACAGGGGCACCTAACTATGGCTACACCTTC. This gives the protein CATSDSTGAPNYGYTF.